A single sample is the source of the 11 T cell receptor beta chains below, sequenced in a study of blood T cell repertoires in COVID-19. Assay used: immunoSEQ multiplex PCR; TCRdb lists only in-frame clones, some missing. Among 300,000 to 400,000 clones listed, 88% were seen once. The specimen was PBMCs or T cells enriched from blood (not recorded which). The receptor source for this set is a woman younger than 45 with acute COVID-19.

The genes are TRBV19 and TRBJ1-4, with unresolved D. The length of the CDR3 is 11 residues. Germline-derived CDR1 and CDR2 are LNHDA and SQIVND (reference sequence). Trimming took 7 bases from V and 8 from J, leaving 8 bases between them. This CDR3 reads CASNRGEKLFF. CDR3 nucleotide sequence: TGTGCCAGTAACCGGGGAGAAAAACTGTTTTTT.

The chain links TRBV28 to TRBJ2-1, with TRBD2 identical over 8 bases. The CDR3 contains 17 residues. Germline lookup yields CDR1 MDHEN and CDR2 SYDVKM. The V segment lost 7 bases and the J segment 2 bases; nucleotides outside the gene matches: 13. The CDR3 region has the DNA TGTGCCAGCATTCCTATCCTCGGGGGGGGTACCTACAATGAGCAGTTCTTC. It codes for CASIPILGGGTYNEQFF.

This chain joins TRBV10-3 and TRBJ1-4; D is perhaps TRBD1 (5 bases). This CDR3 is 14 amino acids long. Deletions cut 5 bases from V and 5 bases from J, with 12 bases between. The germline V gene has CDR1 ENHRY and CDR2 SYGVKD. This CDR3 reads CAISPGWENEKLFF. In DNA form, the CDR3 reads TGTGCCATCAGTCCAGGGTGGGAAAATGAAAAACTGTTTTTT.

In this sample, this clone turned up once. The chain carries TRBV9 and TRBJ2-3; perhaps TRBD2 as D (5 bases). V dropped 2 bases and J dropped 2 bases, with 15 bases sitting between them. The V gene's germline CDR1 is SGDLS and CDR2 YYNGEE. The CDR3 is 16 residues long. In nucleotides, the CDR3 is TGTGCCAGCAGCGTCGAGGCGGGTGGTTACACAGATACGCAGTATTTT. Protein product: CASSVEAGGYTDTQYF.

This chain links TRBV3-1 (or the pseudogene TRBV3-2) with TRBJ2-7; possibly TRBD1 for D (7 bases). This CDR3 is 13 amino acids long. The V end was cut by 1 base, the J end by 13 bases, with 17 bases between. Germline V gene data show CDR1 as LGHDT and CDR2 as YNNKEL (reference sequence). DNA of the CDR3: TGTGCCAGCAGCCAAGCGGATGGACAGGAGGGATACTTC. Encoded protein: CASSQADGQEGYF.

The count of this clone is one. This rearrangement joins TRBV5-8 to TRBJ1-5; D is ambiguous. The CDR3 has 17 residues. V gave up 3 bases and J gave up 0 bases, with 16 bases separating them. Germline values: CDR1 SGHTS, CDR2 YDEGEE. Here the CDR3 DNA reads TGTGCCAGCAGCTCACTCCGACTGCCCAATAGCAATCAGCCCCAGCATTTT. Its protein product is CASSSLRLPNSNQPQHF.

The chain couples TRBV7-3 to TRBJ2-5, with D possibly being TRBD1 (6 bases). The V end lost 0 bases, the J end lost 2 bases, and 10 bases lay between the germline ends. CDR1 SGHTA and CDR2 FQGTGA come from the germline V gene. The CDR3 contains 15 residues. The CDR3 coding sequence is TGTGCCAGCAGCTTAACTGGACAGACGCAAGAGACCCAGTACTTC. Protein: CASSLTGQTQETQYF.

This clone is a singleton in its sample. This chain joins TRBV28 and TRBJ1-4; D possibly corresponds to TRBD1 (5 bases). The V gene lost 7 bases and the J gene lost 7 bases, with 16 bases spanning the gap. Germline V gene lookup returns CDR1 MDHEN and CDR2 SYDVKM. The CDR3 is made up of 14 amino acids. CDR3 nucleotide sequence: TGTGCCAGCACCACCGGGGGGTGGGGTGAAAAACTGTTTTTT. Its protein is CASTTGGWGEKLFF. The full variable domain, its missing parts supplied by reference TRBV28 and TRBJ1-4, is DVKVTQSSRYLVKRTGEKVFLECVQDMDHENMFWYRQDPGLGLRLIYFSYDVKMKEKGDIPEGYSVSREKKERFSLILESASTNQTSMYLCASTTGGWGEKLFFGSGTQLSVL.

This rearrangement joins TRBV12-5 to TRBJ2-1; D ambiguous. The CDR3 runs to 14 residues. Germline V gene sequence: CDR1 LGHNT, CDR2 FRNRAP. Trimming pared 5 bases from V and 6 bases from J, leaving 14 bases between. The DNA for the CDR3 is TGTGCTAGTGGTCTGGGCCTTACGGGCAATGAGCAGTTCTTC. Translating gives CASGLGLTGNEQFF.

This clone was found a few times. The chain couples TRBV7-2 to TRBJ1-2, with a weak D call TRBD1 (6 bases). Germline CDR1 reads SGHTA; CDR2 reads FQGNSA. The CDR3 contains 16 residues. Trimming removed 1 base at V and 8 bases at J, with 20 bases between. CDR3 in amino acids: CASSLGGYRDTSGYTF. CDR3 sequence (DNA): TGTGCCAGCAGCTTAGGAGGTTATCGGGACACCTCCGGCTACACCTTC.

The chain carries TRBV12-5 and TRBJ2-6; D gene ambiguous. V was trimmed by 3 bases and J by 3 bases, leaving 3 bases between them. Per the germline V gene, CDR1 is LGHNT and CDR2 is FRNRAP. The CDR3 spans 13 residues. CDR3 nucleotides: TGTGCTAGTGGTTTTAGTGGGGCCAACGTCCTGACTTTC. This codes for CASGFSGANVLTF.